Each of the 13 T cell receptor beta chains below was sequenced from the same sample in a study of pediatric ulcerative colitis. Produced via immunoSEQ multiplex PCR; TCRdb's table is partial and in-frame only. Altogether 45,000 to 55,000 clones are present, 60% to 85% being singletons, with the ten largest covering more than 3.5%. Rectal tissue came from one to two pinch biopsies taken at colonoscopy. Specimen: gut tissue. The receptor set was obtained from a girl aged 5 to 17 with moderate ulcerative colitis.

The CDR3 sequence is CASSHRGTDTQYF. The CDR3 DNA is TGTGCCAGCAGCCATAGGGGCACAGATACGCAGTATTTT. V usage is TRBV7-2 and J usage is TRBJ2-3; no reliable D call. The CDR3 loop spans 13 amino acids. The germline gives CDR1 SGHTA, CDR2 FQGNSA. V shed 5 bases and J shed 1 base, with 7 bases lying between them.

This clone was seen more than once but under ten times. The genes are TRBV4-3 and TRBJ1-3; D remains unclear. V was trimmed by 1 base and J by 3 bases, leaving 10 bases between them. The CDR3 loop spans 15 amino acids. CDR1 LGHNA and CDR2 YSLEER come from the germline V gene. The CDR3 region is CASSQVFEHGNTIYF. CDR3 nucleotides: TGCGCCAGCAGCCAAGTTTTCGAACATGGAAACACCATATATTTT.

This clone is classed as medium-sized. The chain employs TRBV4-2 and TRBJ1-3; 8 nucleotides align to TRBD1. The CDR3 extends over 18 amino acids. Germline V gene lookup returns CDR1 LGHNA and CDR2 YNFKEQ. The junction had 8 bases not matched to a gene; V was cut back by 1 base and J by 0 bases. The CDR3 nucleotides are TGTGCCAGCAGCCAAGGATCCGGGACAGGAAGCTCTGGAAACACCATATATTTT. This codes for CASSQGSGTGSSGNTIYF.

The V and J genes are TRBV7-8 and TRBJ1-5; D ambiguous. The V and J ends lost 1 base and 6 bases respectively, with 16 bases between them. The CDR3 is made up of 16 amino acids. CDR1 and CDR2 (germline): SGHVS, FQNEAQ. This chain's CDR3 is CASSLEGGLIFQPQHF. DNA for the CDR3: TGTGCCAGCAGCTTAGAAGGAGGGTTGATTTTTCAGCCCCAGCATTTT.

The chain combines TRBV6-1 with TRBJ1-5; maybe TRBD1 (5 bases). The CDR3 runs to 15 residues. Trimming left V 7 bases short and J 5 bases short, with 18 bases between. The germline V gene encodes CDR1 MNHNS and CDR2 SASEGT. DNA of the CDR3: TGTGCCAGCACCCCACGGGGGGGTTCGGATCAGCCCCAGCATTTT. Translation gives CASTPRGGSDQPQHF.

The rearrangement uses TRBV15 and TRBJ2-3, with 10 bases fitting TRBD1. The junction had 10 bases not matched to a gene; V was cut back by 1 base and J by 3 bases. Germline assignment: CDR1 LNHNV and CDR2 YYDKDF (reference sequence). This CDR3 has 18 amino acids. CDR3 sequence (DNA): TGTGCCACCAGCAGAGGCTCCGGGACAGGGGTTGTTACAGATACGCAGTATTTT. Translation: CATSRGSGTGVVTDTQYF.

The gene calls are TRBV30 and TRBJ1-2; D is unresolved. Germline assignment: CDR1 GTSNPN and CDR2 SVGIG (reference sequence). With 0 bases removed from V and 10 bases from J, the gap between germline ends came to 15 bases. The CDR3 runs to 13 residues. CDR3 sequence (DNA): TGTGCCTGGAGTGTACGGGTGGGATTTGACTACACCTTC. Residues: CAWSVRVGFDYTF.

The chain has TRBV13 and TRBJ2-7, with 7 positions matching TRBD1. Trimming cost V 0 bases and J 7 bases; bases outside gene matches: 12. Germline V gives CDR1 PRHDT, CDR2 FYEKMQ (reference sequence). The CDR3 is made up of 16 amino acids. The CDR3 region has the DNA TGTGCCAGCAGCTTAGGCTTGCGACAGGGACAAGGTGAGCAGTACTTC. It yields the protein CASSLGLRQGQGEQYF.

The chain has TRBV14 and TRBJ2-1, with 10 nucleotides matching TRBD1. In germline, CDR1 is SGHDN, CDR2 FVKESK. This CDR3 has 15 residues. The V gene end was trimmed by 3 bases and the J gene end by 2 bases; junction bases not matched to a gene: 1. The CDR3 sequence is CASSQTGGAYNEQFF. In DNA, the CDR3 is TGTGCCAGCAGCCAGACAGGGGGCGCCTACAATGAGCAGTTCTTC. Full variable domain (missing parts from reference TRBV14 and TRBJ2-1): EAGVTQFPSHSVIEKGQTVTLRCDPISGHDNLYWYRRVMGKEIKFLLHFVKESKQDESGMPNNRFLAERTGGTYSTLKVQPAELEDSGVYFCASSQTGGAYNEQFFGPGTRLTVL.

V usage is TRBV6-6 and J usage is TRBJ2-4, with 7 bases that match TRBD1. Germline values: CDR1 MNHNY, CDR2 SVGAGI (reference sequence). The CDR3 runs 13 residues. The J segment lost 5 bases and the V segment lost 6 bases, leaving 4 bases of the junction unmatched. The CDR3 protein is CASSWDRENIQYF. For the CDR3, the DNA is TGTGCCAGCAGCTGGGACAGAGAAAACATTCAGTACTTC.

The chain is built from TRBV27 and TRBJ1-5; 7 nucleotides match TRBD1. The CDR3 totals 15 residues. The J segment lost 0 bases and the V segment lost 6 bases, leaving 5 bases of the junction unmatched. Per germline, CDR1 MNHEY and CDR2 SMNVEV (reference sequence). The CDR3 is CASRPGQNSNQPQHF. CDR3 DNA sequence: TGTGCCAGCAGGCCGGGACAGAATAGCAATCAGCCCCAGCATTTT.

The chain employs TRBV6-5 and TRBJ2-3; D is ambiguous. This CDR3 contains 11 residues. The ends were cut back, 10 bases at V and 5 bases at J, with 10 bases in the middle. CDR1 is MNHEY and CDR2 is SVGAGI in the germline V gene. The CDR3 region has the DNA TGTGCCATAGGTCGCCAAGATACGCAGTATTTT. It codes for CAIGRQDTQYF.

V gene TRBV5-8 combines with J gene TRBJ2-7; 10 nucleotides align to TRBD1. The junction had 4 bases not matched to a gene; V was cut back by 4 bases and J by 3 bases. Germline lookup yields CDR1 SGHTS and CDR2 YDEGEE. The CDR3 runs 14 residues. For the CDR3, the DNA is TGTGCCAGCAGCAAAGGGGACAGGGGCTACGAGCAGTACTTC. It is translated as CASSKGDRGYEQYF.